This T cell receptor (beta chain) is drawn from a study of radiotherapy plus CTLA-4 blockade in lung cancer. Using immunoSEQ multiplex PCR, the repertoire was profiled, and TCRdb retains in-frame clones only, with some absent. The data show over 100,000 clones, over 65% seen once. It was focal radiation plus CTLA-4 blockade with ipilimumab that patients with chemo-refractory metastatic non-small-cell lung cancer received. From germline, CDR1 is SEHNR and CDR2 FQNEAQ (reference sequence). Trimming left V 2 bases short and J 0 bases short, with 11 bases between. This CDR3 is 15 amino acids long. This clone was detected only once.

The genes are TRBV7-9 and TRBJ2-7; a weak D match, TRBD1 (6 bases). The specimen was peripheral blood, collected from a patient treated with radiotherapy plus ipilimumab. The TCR sequence derives from a human donor with non-small cell lung cancer that progressed on radiotherapy plus ipilimumab. Some clones in this sample may be carry-over from other donors' samples. The CDR3 coding sequence is TGTGCCAGCAGCTTACAAGGGGGAACCTCCTACGAGCAGTACTTC. Translated, it gives CASSLQGGTSYEQYF.